This TCR beta chain was sequenced for a study of low-dose radiotherapy and immunotherapy resistance in tumors. The overall study: Ipilimumab 1 mg/kg every six weeks, together with nivolumab 240 mg every two weeks, was given intravenously to patients.

This clonotype was picked up many times. Time point given: after trial treatment. Stated treatment: LDRT plus nivolumab, ipilimumab, low-dose cyclophosphamide and aspirin (RACIN trial). The CDR3 runs 13 residues. V shed 7 bases and J shed 6 bases, with 12 bases lying between them. Looked up from germline, CDR1 is SGHNT and CDR2 is YENEEA. First-strand cDNA relied on TRAV- and TRBV-specific primers spanning alpha and beta chains. The TCRs were subjected to amplification over approximately 20 PCR cycles employing a constant-region primer in conjunction with a V-primer adapter. From the reads, TCRdb called clonotypes with MiXCR, one entry per CDR3 protein. Of about 100,000 distinct CDR3 sequences listed, around 21% are singletons.

This sequence joins TRBV11-3 and TRBJ2-2; no firm D call. This TCR was sampled from a male donor with prostate cancer. This specimen was PBMCs, taken after low-dose radiotherapy plus immunotherapy. The CDR3 loop is CASTKSSAGELFF. The CDR3 bases are TGTGCCAGCACCAAAAGTTCTGCCGGGGAGCTGTTTTTT.